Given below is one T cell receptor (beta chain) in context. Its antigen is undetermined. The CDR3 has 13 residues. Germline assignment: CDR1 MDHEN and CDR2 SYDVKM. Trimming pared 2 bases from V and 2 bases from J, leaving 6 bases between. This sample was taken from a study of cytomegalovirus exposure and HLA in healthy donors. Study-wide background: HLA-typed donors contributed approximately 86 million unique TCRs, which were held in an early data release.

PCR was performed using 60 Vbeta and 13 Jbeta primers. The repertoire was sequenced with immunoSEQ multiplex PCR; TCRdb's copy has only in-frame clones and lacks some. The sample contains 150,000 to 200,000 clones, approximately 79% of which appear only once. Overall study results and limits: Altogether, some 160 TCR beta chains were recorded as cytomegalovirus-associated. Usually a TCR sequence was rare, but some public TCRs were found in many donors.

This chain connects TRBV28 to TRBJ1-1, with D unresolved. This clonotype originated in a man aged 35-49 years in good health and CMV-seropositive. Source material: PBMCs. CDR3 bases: TGTGCCAGCAGTTTAAGCATAAACACTGAAGCTTTCTTT. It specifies CASSLSINTEAFF.